Below, 22 T cell receptor beta chains from the same sample are listed, as sequenced in a study of CD8 T cells in Susac syndrome. With random hexamers, about 0.45 to 1 ug RNA was reverse transcribed. One entry per CDR3 protein results from TCRdb running MiXCR on the immunoSEQ multiplex PCR reads. Seen here are about 140,000 distinct CDR3 sequences, roughly 95% observed once, and the top ten hold around 0.11%. The sample was CD4+ T cells from PBMCs. Receptor source: a human donor with multiple sclerosis.

The rearrangement joins TRBV21-1 to TRBJ1-1; the table's D call TRBD1 went unverified against the DNA. TRBV21-1 is a documented pseudogene. The length of the CDR3 is 14 residues. CDR3 sequence: CASSTPGGNTEAFF. The CDR3 region has the DNA TGTGCCAGCAGCACCCCCGGGGGGAACACTGAAGCTTTCTTT.

This rearrangement joins TRBV20-1 to TRBJ2-7; no reliable D call. The CDR3 is 11 amino acids. Germline CDR1 and CDR2: DFQATT and SNEGSKA (reference sequence). Trimming took 0 bases from V and 2 from J, leaving 2 bases between them. The CDR3 region has the DNA TGCAGTGCTAGAGATACCTACGAGCAGTACTTC. It specifies CSARDTYEQYF.

This clonotype came up once. The chain combines TRBV2 with TRBJ2-1, with TRBD2 as a possible D gene (5 bases). This CDR3 has 16 amino acids. Germline loops: CDR1 SNHLY, CDR2 FYNNEI. Trimming shortened V by 4 bases and J by 1 base, and 14 bases separated the two germline ends. CDR3 sequence (DNA): TGTGCCAGCAGTGGGTGGACGATAGCGTCCTACAATGAGCAGTTCTTC. Protein: CASSGWTIASYNEQFF.

The chain links TRBV15 to TRBJ1-5; D unresolved. CDR1 LNHNV and CDR2 YYDKDF come from the germline V gene (reference sequence). CDR3 length: 15 residues. V lost 3 bases and J 0 bases, leaving 9 bases between the germline ends. The CDR3 DNA reads as TGTGCCACCAGCAGCCGGACTCATAGCAATCAGCCCCAGCATTTT. This codes for CATSSRTHSNQPQHF.

This rearrangement joins TRBV3-1 to TRBJ1-1; 9 bases are shared with TRBD1. Germline V gene lookup returns CDR1 LGHDT and CDR2 YNNKEL (reference sequence). V lost 5 bases and J lost 7; bases outside the gene matches: 5. This CDR3 region has 13 residues. The CDR3 bases are TGTGCCAGCAGCAACGGACAGGGGAATGAAGCTTTCTTT. Translation gives CASSNGQGNEAFF.

This sequence joins TRBV3-1 and TRBJ1-5; tentatively, D is TRBD1 (6 bases). CDR3 size: 14 residues. CDR1 and CDR2 (germline): LGHDT, YNNKEL (reference sequence). The V and J ends lost 4 bases and 6 bases respectively, with 13 bases between them. This CDR3 is CASSRRGVGQPQHF. The CDR3 nucleotides read TGTGCCAGCAGCCGGAGGGGGGTCGGTCAGCCCCAGCATTTT.

The chain is built from TRBV1 and TRBJ2-7; the D call TRBD2 from the table was never checked on the DNA. TRBV1 is marked as a pseudogene. This CDR3 spans 20 amino acids. In DNA, the CDR3 is TGCACCAGCAGCCAAGATGGAAGGAGACTAGCGGGAGCCGGGTCCTACGAGCAGTACTTC. It encodes CTSSQDGRRLAGAGSYEQYF.

The CDR3 nucleotides read TGCAGCGTGCGACAGGGAGTTGGGAATGAGCAGTTCTTC. It encodes CSVRQGVGNEQFF. The chain joins TRBV29-1 to TRBJ2-1, with 7 bases lining up with TRBD1. Germline CDR1 is SQVTM and CDR2 is ANQGSEA. J lost 7 bases, V lost 6 bases, and 9 bases had no gene match. The CDR3 is 13 residues long.

V usage is TRBV20-1 and J usage is TRBJ1-2, with 7 bases fitting TRBD1. CDR3 length: 16 amino acids. V shed 3 bases, J shed 1 base, and the junction held 11 bases outside the gene matches. Germline values: CDR1 DFQATT, CDR2 SNEGSKA (reference sequence). The CDR3 loop is CSARSYGDSVNYGYTF. In nucleotides, the CDR3 is TGCAGTGCTAGGAGTTATGGGGACAGTGTTAACTATGGCTACACCTTC.

The chain joins TRBV30 to TRBJ1-4, with D perhaps TRBD1 (5 bases). This CDR3 spans 14 amino acids. The ends were cut back, 7 bases at V and 8 bases at J, with 20 bases in the middle. In germline, CDR1 is GTSNPN, CDR2 SVGIG (reference sequence). The CDR3 DNA follows: TGTGCCTCCAGAAACCCTTTAGGACACGAAAAACTGTTTTTT. It specifies CASRNPLGHEKLFF.

The rearrangement uses TRBV12-3 or TRBV12-4 and TRBJ1-1, with 8 bases that match TRBD1. V was pared by 5 bases and J by 3 bases, with 11 bases of the junction left unmatched. CDR3 length equals 16 residues. CDR3 sequence: CASSPMAGTGDTEAFF. The CDR3 DNA sequence: TGTGCCAGCAGTCCAATGGCCGGGACAGGTGACACTGAAGCTTTCTTT.

This chain connects TRBV9 to TRBJ2-3; the match to TRBD2 covers 8 bases. The length of the CDR3 is 15 residues. V was pared by 2 bases and J by 5 bases, with 7 bases of the junction left unmatched. Per germline, CDR1 SGDLS and CDR2 YYNGEE. CDR3 DNA sequence: TGTGCCAGCAGCGTTGGGCTAGCGGGCCGAGATACGCAGTATTTT. Translating it yields CASSVGLAGRDTQYF.

This chain uses TRBV19 with TRBJ2-3; 7 bases are a match to TRBD1. The CDR3 covers 18 residues. The V and J ends lost 5 bases and 0 bases, in that order; junction bases with no gene match: 14. CDR1 and CDR2 from the germline V gene are LNHDA and SQIVND (reference sequence). CDR3 DNA: TGTGCCAGTAGTCCCGGGACAGACCTAGGCTTTAGCACAGATACGCAGTATTTT. Translating gives CASSPGTDLGFSTDTQYF.

This sequence joins TRBV7-2 and TRBJ2-3; D is undetermined. Germline lookup yields CDR1 SGHTA and CDR2 FQGNSA. The CDR3 runs to 14 residues. V was shortened by 5 bases and J by 2 bases, with 11 bases between the two germline ends. The CDR3 loop is CASSRLGNTDTQYF. For the CDR3, the DNA is TGTGCCAGCAGCCGCCTGGGAAACACAGATACGCAGTATTTT.

CDR3 bases: TGTGCCACCAGCAGAGATTCGGACCGGAATCAGCCCCAGCATTTT. Amino acid sequence: CATSRDSDRNQPQHF. J is TRBJ1-5 and V is TRBV15; D ambiguous. The CDR3 extends over 15 amino acids. CDR1 and CDR2 (germline): LNHNV, YYDKDF (reference sequence). Trimming pared 0 bases from V and 4 bases from J, leaving 10 bases between.

The chain recombines TRBV24-1 with TRBJ2-3; D is unclear. Trimming shortened V by 6 bases and J by 0 bases, and 3 bases separated the two germline ends. This CDR3 is 12 amino acids long. Germline values: CDR1 KGHDR, CDR2 SFDVKD. The CDR3 here is CATSRSTDTQYF. In DNA, the CDR3 is TGTGCCACCAGTCGGAGCACAGATACGCAGTATTTT.

The V and J genes are TRBV7-3 and TRBJ1-1; the D is unclear. Trimming pared 6 bases from V and 1 base from J, leaving 9 bases between. The germline gives CDR1 SGHTA, CDR2 FQGTGA. This CDR3 region has 13 residues. As DNA, the CDR3 is TGTGCCAGCAGTTTTTCTGGGAACACTGAAGCTTTCTTT. This translates into CASSFSGNTEAFF.

This chain joins TRBV4-3 and TRBJ2-2, with 8 bases fitting TRBD1. CDR1 LGHNA and CDR2 YSLEER come from the germline V gene. CDR3 length equals 16 residues. J lost 2 bases, V lost 5 bases, and 7 bases had no gene match. CDR3 sequence: CASSAEDRANTGELFF. The DNA of the CDR3 is TGCGCCAGCAGCGCCGAGGACAGGGCAAACACCGGGGAGCTGTTTTTT.

J is TRBJ2-1 and V is TRBV3-1, with D perhaps assigned TRBD1 or TRBD2 (6 bases each). Germline CDR1 LGHDT, CDR2 YNNKEL (reference sequence). This CDR3 has 16 amino acids. With 4 bases removed from V and 7 bases from J, the gap between germline ends came to 20 bases. The CDR3 is CASSPASVGGRNEQFF. CDR3 nucleotides: TGTGCCAGCAGCCCCGCTAGCGTGGGGGGCCGAAATGAGCAGTTCTTC.

The chain couples TRBV29-1 to TRBJ2-1; 13 positions agree with TRBD2. Trimming at V came to 6 bases and at J to 7 bases, leaving 12 bases not matched to a gene. Per germline, CDR1 SQVTM and CDR2 ANQGSEA. CDR3 length: 16 amino acids. For the CDR3, the DNA is TGCAGCGTGGCCCAACTAGCGGGGGGGGCTTATAATGAGCAGTTCTTC. This gives the protein CSVAQLAGGAYNEQFF.

The rearrangement links TRBV6-2 or TRBV6-3 to TRBJ2-7; TRBD1 might be the D (6 bases). CDR3 length equals 14 residues. Germline V gene sequence: CDR1 MNHEY, CDR2 SVGEGT. The V end was cut by 6 bases, the J end by 5 bases, with 17 bases between. The CDR3 spells CASSLNRVINEQYF. DNA for the CDR3: TGTGCCAGCAGCCTTAACAGGGTTATCAACGAGCAGTACTTC.

V and J are TRBV9 and TRBJ2-7; D unclear. V lost 0 bases and J 0 bases, leaving 10 bases between the germline ends. CDR1 and CDR2 from the germline V gene are SGDLS and YYNGEE. The CDR3 totals 15 residues. The chain's CDR3 is CASSVGLGISYEQYF. Written as DNA, the CDR3 is TGTGCCAGCAGCGTAGGTTTGGGAATCTCCTACGAGCAGTACTTC.